One sample yielded the 16 T cell receptor beta chains listed below, sequenced in a study of blood T cell repertoires in COVID-19. Clones were read by immunoSEQ multiplex PCR, and TCRdb kept only the in-frame ones, dropping some. The data contain around 200,000 clones, more than 70% of them singletons. The sequenced sample was peripheral blood. The receptors were sampled from a man in his forties with active or convalescent COVID-19.

This chain links TRBV24-1 with TRBJ1-1; no definite D call. V shed 4 bases and J shed 1 base, with 12 bases lying between them. CDR1 KGHDR and CDR2 SFDVKD come from the germline V gene. CDR3 length equals 15 residues. CDR3 residues: CATSDSSRENTEAFF. CDR3 nucleotide sequence: TGTGCCACCAGTGACTCGTCCCGGGAGAACACTGAAGCTTTCTTT.

The V and J genes are TRBV11-2 and TRBJ1-6; a possible D gene is TRBD1 (6 bases). Trimming left V 2 bases short and J 8 bases short, with 10 bases between. The CDR3 spans 14 residues. The germline V gene has CDR1 SGHAT and CDR2 FQNNGV. The CDR3 nucleotides read TGTGCCAGCAGCTTACAGGGGAGACATTCACCCCTCCACTTT. It codes for CASSLQGRHSPLHF.

The rearrangement uses TRBV4-3 and TRBJ2-7; D is undetermined. V lost 0 bases and J lost 3, with 15 bases in between. Looked up from germline, CDR1 is LGHNA and CDR2 is YSLEER. This CDR3 contains 16 residues. The CDR3: CASSQDYHDTFYEQYF. CDR3 nucleotide sequence: TGCGCCAGCAGCCAAGATTATCATGACACGTTCTACGAGCAGTACTTC.

The J gene is TRBJ1-5, the V gene TRBV18, with 7 bases that match TRBD1. J gave up 3 bases and V 5 bases, and 4 bases lay outside the gene matches. Germline CDR1 and CDR2: KGHSH and LQKENI. CDR3 length: 14 amino acids. The CDR3 spells CASSSGTVNQPQHF. CDR3 in DNA: TGTGCCAGCTCAAGTGGGACAGTCAATCAGCCCCAGCATTTT. Variable domain in full (rest from reference TRBV18 and TRBJ1-5): NAGVMQNPRHLVRRRGQEARLRCSPMKGHSHVYWYRQLPEEGLKFMVYLQKENIIDESGMPKERFSAEFPKEGPSILRIQQVVRGDSAAYFCASSSGTVNQPQHFGDGTRLSIL.

This chain connects TRBV24-1 to TRBJ2-1; 14 bases align to TRBD2. CDR3 length: 22 amino acids. Germline V gene lookup returns CDR1 KGHDR and CDR2 SFDVKD. V shed 4 bases, J shed 0 bases, and the junction held 16 bases outside the gene matches. The CDR3 loop reads CATSDLPWTSGRHPSSYNEQFF. DNA for the CDR3: TGTGCCACCAGTGACCTTCCCTGGACTAGCGGGAGGCACCCGAGCTCCTACAATGAGCAGTTCTTC.

The chain recombines TRBV4-2 with TRBJ1-6, with a possible D match to TRBD1 (6 bases). Trimming left V 0 bases short and J 7 bases short, with 10 bases between. Germline V lookup: CDR1 LGHNA, CDR2 YNFKEQ. There are 15 residues in the CDR3. The CDR3 loop is CASSQELQGNSPLHF. CDR3 sequence (DNA): TGTGCCAGCAGCCAAGAATTGCAGGGGAATTCACCCCTCCACTTT.

The rearrangement joins TRBV2 to TRBJ2-1; TRBD2 matches at 7 bases. Germline V gene sequence: CDR1 SNHLY, CDR2 FYNNEI. Trimming at V came to 6 bases and at J to 6 bases, leaving 17 bases not matched to a gene. This CDR3 region has 17 residues. Written as DNA, the CDR3 is TGTGCCAGCAGGGAAAGAGGGTGGCTAGCGGCCTCCAATGAGCAGTTCTTC. It yields the protein CASRERGWLAASNEQFF.

The chain carries TRBV6-4 and TRBJ1-2, with 9 bases fitting TRBD1. This CDR3 has 16 residues. Trimming removed 3 bases from V and 8 bases from J; junction bases left unmatched: 13. Germline V lookup: CDR1 MRHNA, CDR2 SNTAGT. CDR3 residues: CASSETGGVFSEGYTF. The CDR3 nucleotides are TGTGCCAGCAGTGAAACAGGGGGCGTATTTTCTGAAGGCTACACCTTC.

V is TRBV2 and J is TRBJ1-1; D gene uncertain. Deletions cut 5 bases from V and 0 bases from J, with 10 bases between. CDR1 and CDR2 (germline): SNHLY, FYNNEI. The CDR3 is 14 amino acids. Here the CDR3 DNA reads TGTGCCAGCAGTCGTAACAGAATGAACACTGAAGCTTTCTTT. It codes for CASSRNRMNTEAFF.

This chain uses TRBV19 with TRBJ2-3; a possible D gene is TRBD2 (5 bases). From germline, CDR1 is LNHDA and CDR2 SQIVND (reference sequence). The CDR3 extends over 15 amino acids. Trimming took off 7 bases at V and 1 base at J, with 15 bases between the two ends. The CDR3 region has the DNA TGTGCCAGTACCGCGGACTGGGCCCGCACAGATACGCAGTATTTT. It translates to CASTADWARTDTQYF.

J is TRBJ2-7 and V is TRBV28; TRBD1 agrees at 7 bases. Germline CDR1 MDHEN, CDR2 SYDVKM. This CDR3 is 15 amino acids long. J lost 2 bases, V lost 6 bases, and 10 bases had no gene match. CDR3 in amino acids: CASSLTGTVAYEQYF. As DNA, the CDR3 is TGTGCCAGCAGCTTAACCGGGACAGTAGCCTACGAGCAGTACTTC.

V gene TRBV4-1 combines with J gene TRBJ2-4, with TRBD1 matching 10 bases. The germline V gene has CDR1 MGHRA and CDR2 YSYEKL. The CDR3 is 16 residues long. Trimming removed 6 bases from V and 6 bases from J; junction bases left unmatched: 11. The CDR3 loop reads CASRVDRGLSTNIQYF. CDR3 DNA: TGCGCCAGCAGAGTTGACAGGGGGCTTTCCACAAACATTCAGTACTTC.

This clone was observed a few times. The chain has TRBV18 and TRBJ1-3; D gene unclear. Per the germline V gene, CDR1 is KGHSH and CDR2 is LQKENI. Trimming took off 2 bases at V and 0 bases at J, with 8 bases between the two ends. This CDR3 spans 15 amino acids. The CDR3 sequence: CASSPNAYSGNTIYF. In DNA form, the CDR3 reads TGTGCCAGCTCACCAAATGCCTACTCTGGAAACACCATATATTTT.

In its sample, this clone was seen once. The gene calls are TRBV4-2 and TRBJ1-2; possibly TRBD1 for D (5 bases). This CDR3 region has 13 residues. Germline CDR1 is LGHNA and CDR2 is YNFKEQ. V was shortened by 0 bases and J by 8 bases, with 10 bases between the two germline ends. The CDR3 nucleotides are TGTGCCAGCAGCCAAGATGGGAGGGGCGGCTACACCTTC. The encoded protein is CASSQDGRGGYTF.

V usage is TRBV11-3 and J usage is TRBJ1-5, with 7 bases aligning to TRBD1. The CDR3 covers 20 residues. Trimming cost V 2 bases and J 4 bases; bases outside gene matches: 20. Germline-derived CDR1 and CDR2 are SGHNT and YENEEA. The CDR3 DNA reads as TGTGCCAGCAGCTTACTAAGTCAGGGGGTATGGATAGGACCTAATCAGCCCCAGCATTTT. Amino acids: CASSLLSQGVWIGPNQPQHF.

The CDR3 is CASSIVPVSSGANVLTF. In DNA, the CDR3 is TGTGCCAGTAGTATAGTTCCGGTTAGCTCTGGGGCCAACGTCCTGACTTTC. The chain combines TRBV19 with TRBJ2-6; D not certain. The CDR3 contains 17 residues. Per germline, CDR1 LNHDA and CDR2 SQIVND (reference sequence). Trimming left V 1 base short and J 0 bases short, with 10 bases between.